This T cell receptor beta chain was captured in a study of beta chain features in type 1 diabetes. Germline lookup yields CDR1 SNHLY and CDR2 FYNNEI. Trimming pared 3 bases from V and 3 bases from J, leaving 3 bases between. The CDR3 is 12 residues long. As regards this clone: Its antigen is undetermined.

The study, taken as a whole, reports: For type 1 diabetes patients, VDJ junctions showed fewer insertions and more deletions. Within the patient group, naive, central memory and Treg TCRB repertoires appeared more similar to each other than within healthy donors.

Averaging around 110 mL, one heparinised blood draw came from each individual donor. The isolated RNA, all of it, was reverse transcribed, so expressed TCRB transcripts were what got sequenced. Reads from naive, central memory and regulatory T cell samples averaged roughly 3.6 million. The table came from immunoSEQ multiplex PCR; TCRdb's copy has only in-frame clones and leaves some out. The repertoire consists of hundreds of thousands of clones, with roughly 15% occurring once and the leading ten covering 0.02% to 0.025%. The sample taken for sequencing was naive CD4+ T cells from blood. J is TRBJ1-5 and V is TRBV2; D call uncertain. The receptor's source is a woman aged 18-30 years in good health. DNA for the CDR3: TGTGCCAGCAGTGATCACAATCAGCCCCAGCATTTT. It yields the protein CASSDHNQPQHF.